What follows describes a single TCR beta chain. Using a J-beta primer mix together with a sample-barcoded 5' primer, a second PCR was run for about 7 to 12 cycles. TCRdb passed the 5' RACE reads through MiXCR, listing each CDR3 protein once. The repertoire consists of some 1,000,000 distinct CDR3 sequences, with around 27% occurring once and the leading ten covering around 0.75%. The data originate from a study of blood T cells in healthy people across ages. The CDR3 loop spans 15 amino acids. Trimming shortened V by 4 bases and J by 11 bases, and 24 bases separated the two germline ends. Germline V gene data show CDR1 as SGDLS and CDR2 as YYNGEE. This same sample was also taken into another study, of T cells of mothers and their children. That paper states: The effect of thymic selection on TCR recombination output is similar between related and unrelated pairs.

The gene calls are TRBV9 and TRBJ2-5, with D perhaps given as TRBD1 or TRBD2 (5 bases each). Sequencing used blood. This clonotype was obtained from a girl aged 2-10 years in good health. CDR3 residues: CASSPSASGFWEQYF. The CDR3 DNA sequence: TGTGCCAGCAGCCCCTCCGCCTCAGGGTTCTGGGAGCAGTACTTC.